This TCR beta chain was recovered during a study of human T cells and chemical hapten exposure (dated by TCRdb to the early 2020s). About the full investigation: For sensitization, 2% DPC in acetone was applied to a roughly 2 cm by roughly 2 cm area of upper inner arm skin. Libraries were pooled for sequencing, and variation in per-sample TCR yields was attributed mainly to small differences in library volumes within the pool. Throughout the roughly 23-week study period, patients were also given weekly therapeutic DPC doses on the scalp. Blood for TCR sequencing was provided by twenty-nine alopecia patients at one to four time points (pre-sensitization, 2, 6 and 24 weeks). Patch testing was done on the upper back using Finn chambers containing 0.01% DPC, and results were scored after 6 days according to International Contact Dermatitis Research Group standards. In alopecia patients, the study followed how the peripheral blood TCR repertoire changed in vivo over primary and secondary sensitization to diphenylcyclopropenone (DPC), a hapten. Blood samples were taken from patients before sensitization (week 0) and then at 2, 6 and about 24 weeks after DPC sensitization. Most of the patients in the cohort were female, and the cohort covered alopecia areata with under or over 50% scalp involvement, alopecia totalis and alopecia universalis.

The protocol used for the library was RACE. TCRdb records NextSeq 500 as the sequencer. During library preparation, unique molecular identifiers were attached to individual cDNA molecules so that TCRs could be counted quantitatively and reproducibly. From each blood RNA sample, both TCR alpha and TCR beta chains were sequenced. As for how the authors treated the data: Samples had a median of roughly 91,000 TCRs, with a range from about 23,224 to 750,000. The Decombinator software suite was used to annotate the V, J and CDR3 of the TCR reads. Every sample was subsampled to the same number of TCRs (28,000) for the PS versus PT1 abundance plots. TCRs were defined as expanded if absent before sensitization and observed at least eight times at the 2-week time point. The public sequencing data were trimmed at Q25 with fastp and processed into clonotypes with MiXCR by TCRdb, which kept only in-frame beta chains. Identical CDR3 protein sequences are pooled into one entry, listed with their most common genes and DNA. These V and J calls originate from TCRdb's pipeline instead of the authors' own analysis. This sample is represented by roughly 50,000 distinct CDR3 sequences; about a tenth of them were singletons. The ten largest clones add up to about 1.8% of the sample.

General conclusions and limits of the study: Significantly more large CDR3 similarity clusters were formed by expanded TCRs than by pre-sensitization or healthy control sets, consistent with antigen-driven responses. DPC sensitization did not change the number of TCRs with a frequency above 1 in 1000, and there was no evidence of changes in global repertoire structure. Patch test score was positively correlated with the number of PT1 expanded TCRs, with significance at thresholds 8, 16 and 32 but not at 4. Alopecia, a presumed autoimmune disease, was present in all patients, so the immune response of the patients might differ from that of healthy individuals. Repeated subsampling changed both the strength of the expansion versus patch-test correlation and the threshold at which that correlation became significant.

From the germline V gene, CDR1 is SGHRS and CDR2 is YFSETQ. The CDR3 starts with the cysteine, ends with the phenylalanine, and has 15 residues. Here the CDR3 DNA is all that survives: 45 bases in frame from base 1. V is cut by 4 bases and J by 1 base, and the space between the germline ends is 15 bases. Read against the paper, the sample's time point label means: patch test 2, 6 weeks after DPC sensitization. The treatment or condition tag for this specimen amounts to: therapeutic diphenylcyclopropenone sensitization with weekly scalp DPC. At every patch-test visit, the blood draw took place before the patch test was put on. Patients were considered eligible if aged 18 to 70, diagnosed with alopecia and deemed suitable for DPC therapy, and patients were excluded if pregnant. Total RNA was extracted from unfractionated whole blood collected in Tempus Blood RNA tubes. The sample holds a few counts of this clonotype. Its antigen remains undetermined. Base qualities are missing; no much larger clone stands one base away.

Source: whole blood, taken in connection with sensitization to the hapten diphenylcyclopropenone (DPC). The clonotype originates from a woman between 50 and 59 years old with alopecia areata. Some clones in this sample may be carry-over from other donors' samples. The V and J genes are TRBV5-1 and TRBJ2-7; the D region possibly corresponds to TRBD1 (6 bases align). In nucleotides, the sequence is TGCGCCAGCAGCCCAGGGGCCCCAGAGTCCTACGAGCAGTACTTC. Its translation is CASSPGAPESYEQYF.